A single sample is the source of the 5 T cell receptor beta chains below, sequenced in a study of T cells in Graves' hyperthyroidism and ophthalmopathy. TCR beta CDR3 region amplification was performed from RNA transcripts. Initially, a first-round RT-PCR of the TCR CDR3 employed the HTBI primer set. TCRdb ran MiXCR on the multiplex PCR reads and lists one entry per CDR3 protein. The sample comprises about 560,000 distinct CDR3 sequences, approximately 14% of which are singletons, and roughly 6.6% rests with the top ten. The specimen sequenced was blood. The receptors were sampled from a woman in her 30s with Graves' hyperthyroidism.

This clonotype was counted many times. The chain combines TRBV7-9 with TRBJ1-5; D is undetermined. The CDR3 has 13 residues. Trimming took off 6 bases at V and 3 bases at J, with 9 bases between the two ends. Germline V gene lookup returns CDR1 SEHNR and CDR2 FQNEAQ (reference sequence). DNA for the CDR3: TGTGCCAGCAGTCTCGAGGACAATCAGCCCCAGCATTTT. Protein product: CASSLEDNQPQHF.

This clonotype was found many times. The V and J genes are TRBV10-3 and TRBJ1-1; maybe TRBD1 (5 bases). The ends were cut back, 2 bases at V and 4 bases at J, with 8 bases in the middle. Germline V CDR1 and CDR2: ENHRY, SYGVKD. This CDR3 region has 13 residues. In nucleotides, the CDR3 is TGTGCCATCAGTGAGGAGGGGTTCACTGAAGCTTTCTTT. It codes for CAISEEGFTEAFF.

This clonotype was observed at least ten times. The V and J genes are TRBV20-1 and TRBJ2-7, with 11 bases fitting TRBD2. With 2 bases clipped from V and 5 bases from J, the junction kept 5 bases outside the gene matches. The length of the CDR3 is 14 residues. CDR1 is DFQATT, CDR2 SNEGSKA, per germline (reference sequence). DNA for the CDR3: TGCAGTGCTAGAACTAGCGGGAGTACCCACGAGCAGTACTTC. The encoded protein is CSARTSGSTHEQYF.

For this clonotype: A read error is possible here, since a much larger clone lies one base away. This chain links TRBV29-1 with TRBJ2-1; D remains ambiguous. V gave up 7 bases and J gave up 7 bases, with 8 bases separating them. This CDR3 is built from 10 residues. The germline gives CDR1 SQVTM, CDR2 ANQGSEA. The CDR3 reads CSAAINEQFF. DNA of the CDR3: TGCAGCGCTGCCATTAATGAGCAGTTCTTC.

The chain links TRBV5-1 to TRBJ2-5, with TRBD2 identical over 13 bases. Looked up from germline, CDR1 is SGHRS and CDR2 is YFSETQ. After removal of 5 bases from V and 0 bases from J, the junction contained 4 bases not matched to a gene. The CDR3 totals 16 residues. The CDR3 loop reads CASSTSGRAYQETQYF. CDR3 sequence (DNA): TGCGCCAGCAGTACTAGCGGGAGGGCCTACCAAGAGACCCAGTACTTC.